Each of the 27 T cell receptor beta chains below was sequenced from the same sample in a study of CD8 T cells in Susac syndrome. When the RNA was reverse transcribed, random hexamers were used with an input of about 0.5 to 1 ug. MiXCR, run by TCRdb on the immunoSEQ multiplex PCR reads, gives a single entry per CDR3 protein. The sample records around 130,000 distinct CDR3 sequences, 90% to 95% being singletons. The sequenced sample consisted of CD4+ T cells from PBMCs. These receptors originate from a human donor in good health.

The chain carries TRBV7-2 and TRBJ2-3; 16 positions agree with TRBD2. Per the germline V gene, CDR1 is SGHTA and CDR2 is FQGNSA. The V and J ends lost 5 bases and 6 bases, in that order; junction bases with no gene match: 5. There are 16 residues in the CDR3. CDR3 DNA sequence: TGTGCCAGCAGCCCGGGACTAGCGGGAGGGCAGGATACGCAGTATTTT. It specifies CASSPGLAGGQDTQYF.

This chain connects TRBV20-1 to TRBJ1-2; D may be TRBD1 (6 bases). Looked up from germline, CDR1 is DFQATT and CDR2 is SNEGSKA (reference sequence). Trimming stripped 4 bases from V and 4 bases from J, with 19 bases between. CDR3 length: 15 amino acids. CDR3 amino acids: CSATQMGGGGYGYTF. DNA of the CDR3: TGCAGTGCTACCCAGATGGGGGGCGGTGGCTATGGCTACACCTTC.

V and J are TRBV19 and TRBJ1-5; 7 bases agree with TRBD1. Looked up from germline, CDR1 is LNHDA and CDR2 is SQIVND (reference sequence). V trimming: 6 bases; J trimming: 5 bases; junction bases outside the gene matches: 4. The CDR3 has 13 residues. CDR3 coding DNA: TGTGCCAGTAGCAGTACAGGGGATCAGCCCCAGCATTTT. Its translation is CASSSTGDQPQHF.

The gene calls are TRBV28 and TRBJ2-7; D is undetermined. This CDR3 has 15 residues. Trimming stripped 7 bases from V and 3 bases from J, with 19 bases between. CDR1 is MDHEN, CDR2 SYDVKM, per germline. CDR3 sequence (DNA): TGTGCCAGCAAGTTTAATGGGTACAGCAACTACGAGCAGTACTTC. Translating gives CASKFNGYSNYEQYF.

J is TRBJ1-6 and V is TRBV20-1, with D possibly TRBD1 on 5 matching bases. V was pared by 6 bases and J by 5 bases, with 14 bases between. Germline CDR1 and CDR2: DFQATT and SNEGSKA (reference sequence). The CDR3 covers 14 residues. The DNA of the CDR3 is TGCAGTGCCCCTCGGGAGGGGAATAATTCACCCCTCCACTTT. Its translation: CSAPREGNNSPLHF.

The chain combines TRBV30 with TRBJ1-1, with 8 bases that match TRBD1. The CDR3 runs to 13 residues. The germline V gene has CDR1 GTSNPN and CDR2 SVGIG (reference sequence). With V trimmed by 5 bases and J by 4 bases, 6 bases remained unmatched. As DNA, the CDR3 is TGTGCCTGGCAAGGACAGGGCGGCACTGAAGCTTTCTTT. Residues: CAWQGQGGTEAFF.

The V gene is TRBV3-1, the J gene TRBJ2-5; D is ambiguous. The CDR3 sequence is 13 residues long. V shed 3 bases and J shed 1 base, with 6 bases lying between them. Germline CDR1 LGHDT, CDR2 YNNKEL (reference sequence). The CDR3 region has the DNA TGTGCCAGCAGCCACCGACCCCAAGAGACCCAGTACTTC. Residues: CASSHRPQETQYF.

V gene TRBV14 combines with J gene TRBJ2-2, with 10 positions matching TRBD1. Looked up from germline, CDR1 is SGHDN and CDR2 is FVKESK. Losses at the gene ends were 4 bases for V and 5 bases for J; bases not matched to a gene: 1. This CDR3 comprises 14 residues. As DNA, the CDR3 is TGTGCCAGCAGCCGGGACAGGGGTACCGGGGAGCTGTTTTTT. Translating it yields CASSRDRGTGELFF.

V usage is TRBV20-1 and J usage is TRBJ1-2; no clear D. Per the germline V gene, CDR1 is DFQATT and CDR2 is SNEGSKA (reference sequence). The CDR3 covers 15 residues. Trimming removed 1 base from V and 2 bases from J, with 14 bases in between. CDR3: CSARALGNSNYGYTF. In DNA, the CDR3 is TGCAGTGCTAGAGCTTTGGGCAATTCGAACTATGGCTACACCTTC.

The chain recombines TRBV24-1 with TRBJ2-2; D gene ambiguous. With 1 base removed from V and 4 bases from J, the gap between germline ends came to 9 bases. This CDR3 has 15 amino acids. Germline CDR1 is KGHDR and CDR2 is SFDVKD. The CDR3 is CATSDLRPGTGELFF. The DNA of the CDR3 is TGTGCCACCAGTGATTTAAGGCCGGGCACCGGGGAGCTGTTTTTT.

The rearrangement uses TRBV24-1 and TRBJ2-1; tentatively, D is TRBD2 (6 bases). Germline assignment: CDR1 KGHDR and CDR2 SFDVKD. The V end was cut by 3 bases, the J end by 6 bases, with 14 bases between. The CDR3 is made up of 15 amino acids. The CDR3 DNA reads TGTGCCACCAGTGATGTGGGGGACTGGATCAATGAGCAGTTCTTC. Residues: CATSDVGDWINEQFF.

The V and J genes are TRBV20-1 and TRBJ2-1; D gene unclear. Germline loops: CDR1 DFQATT, CDR2 SNEGSKA (reference sequence). The CDR3 totals 14 residues. Trimming left V 6 bases short and J 1 base short, with 13 bases between. The CDR3 spells CSANRVWSYNEQFF. DNA of the CDR3: TGCAGTGCCAATCGGGTCTGGTCCTACAATGAGCAGTTCTTC.

This clonotype is a singleton in its sample. This CDR3 is CSGTGLLNTEAFF. CDR3 nucleotides: TGCAGCGGGACAGGGCTCTTGAACACTGAAGCTTTCTTT. The chain carries TRBV29-1 and TRBJ1-1, with 8 bases aligning to TRBD1. V shed 7 bases, J shed 0 bases, and the junction held 4 bases outside the gene matches. The length of the CDR3 is 13 residues. Germline assignment: CDR1 SQVTM and CDR2 ANQGSEA.

V gene TRBV30 combines with J gene TRBJ2-1; TRBD2 matches 8 bases. The CDR3 contains 17 residues. Unmatched junction bases numbered 8, after V lost 1 base and J lost 0 bases. Germline assignment: CDR1 GTSNPN and CDR2 SVGIG (reference sequence). This CDR3 is CAWSAQLAASSYNEQFF. The CDR3 DNA reads as TGTGCCTGGAGTGCCCAACTAGCGGCGAGCTCCTACAATGAGCAGTTCTTC.

The V gene is TRBV27, the J gene TRBJ2-2; possibly TRBD2 for D (6 bases). V was trimmed by 3 bases and J by 3 bases, leaving 14 bases between them. The CDR3 consists of 16 residues. Germline CDR1 reads MNHEY; CDR2 reads SMNVEV (reference sequence). This CDR3 reads CASSLRSSAHTGELFF. The DNA of the CDR3 is TGTGCCAGCAGTTTGCGATCTAGCGCGCACACCGGGGAGCTGTTTTTT.

The J gene is TRBJ1-4, the V gene TRBV28, with 11 bases identical to TRBD1. The CDR3 totals 16 residues. Germline CDR1 is MDHEN and CDR2 is SYDVKM. The ends lost 3 bases at V and 8 bases at J; junction bases unmatched: 8. The CDR3 loop reads CASSLPLGQGVEKLFF. The CDR3 DNA sequence: TGTGCCAGCAGTTTGCCTTTGGGACAGGGGGTCGAAAAACTGTTTTTT.

This chain links TRBV18 with TRBJ2-5, with D maybe TRBD2 (6 bases). The CDR3 sequence is 16 residues long. Germline values: CDR1 KGHSH, CDR2 LQKENI. V dropped 2 bases and J dropped 2 bases, with 15 bases sitting between them. The CDR3 loop is CASSPVTAGRQETQYF. As DNA, the CDR3 is TGTGCCAGCTCACCAGTGACAGCGGGTCGGCAAGAGACCCAGTACTTC.

This chain connects TRBV28 to TRBJ2-3; maybe TRBD1 (6 bases). This CDR3 region has 15 residues. Per germline, CDR1 MDHEN and CDR2 SYDVKM. With 8 bases removed from V and 5 bases from J, the gap between germline ends came to 20 bases. The CDR3 DNA reads as TGTGCCAGCGTAAACCGGGACATCCGAGGAGATACGCAGTATTTT. Its protein product is CASVNRDIRGDTQYF.

V usage is TRBV3-1 and J usage is TRBJ2-1; no clear D gene. Germline V CDR1 and CDR2: LGHDT, YNNKEL (reference sequence). This CDR3 region has 10 residues. With 8 bases removed from V and 5 bases from J, the gap between germline ends came to 4 bases. CDR3 sequence: CASEDNEQFF. Here the CDR3 DNA reads TGTGCCAGCGAGGACAATGAGCAGTTCTTC.

V is TRBV18 and J is TRBJ2-3; D ambiguous. V lost 2 bases to trimming and J lost 4 bases, with 4 bases between them. Germline loops: CDR1 KGHSH, CDR2 LQKENI. This CDR3 is built from 12 residues. In nucleotides, the CDR3 is TGTGCCAGCTCACCATCTTCAGATACGCAGTATTTT. Residues: CASSPSSDTQYF.

The CDR3 DNA sequence: TGTGCCAGCAGCTTAGTCGGGACAGGAGAGGGTCAGCCCCAGCATTTT. This codes for CASSLVGTGEGQPQHF. The genes are TRBV7-2 and TRBJ1-5; 8 bases fit TRBD1. Germline trimming cut 1 base from V and 6 bases from J; bases unmatched to any gene: 8. The CDR3 totals 16 residues. The germline V gene encodes CDR1 SGHTA and CDR2 FQGNSA.

The CDR3 DNA is TGTGCCAGCAGGTCTAGCGCCGGAGGCACAGATACGCAGTATTTT. Protein sequence: CASRSSAGGTDTQYF. The chain has TRBV6-1 and TRBJ2-3; TRBD2 might be the D (6 bases). Germline V gives CDR1 MNHNS, CDR2 SASEGT. The CDR3 contains 15 residues. The V end was cut by 6 bases, the J end by 1 base, with 14 bases between.

This chain connects TRBV9 to TRBJ1-4; 9 nucleotides line up with TRBD1. V lost 4 bases to trimming and J lost 5 bases; unmatched junction nucleotides: 9. This CDR3 region has 16 residues. Germline CDR1 and CDR2: SGDLS and YYNGEE. CDR3 coding DNA: TGTGCCAGCAGCCTCGGAGGGACAGGGACGAATGAAAAACTGTTTTTT. It yields the protein CASSLGGTGTNEKLFF.

The gene calls are TRBV5-1 and TRBJ2-7; the D is unclear. CDR1 SGHRS and CDR2 YFSETQ come from the germline V gene. The length of the CDR3 is 14 residues. V lost 1 base to trimming and J lost 5 bases, with 13 bases between them. CDR3 coding DNA: TGCGCCAGCAGCTTGAGAGTCTCGGCGAACGAGCAGTACTTC. Protein: CASSLRVSANEQYF.

This clonotype was detected a few times. The chain links TRBV7-3 to TRBJ2-6; 7 bases are shared with TRBD1. Germline loops: CDR1 SGHTA, CDR2 FQGTGA. Trimming removed 4 bases from V and 0 bases from J; junction bases left unmatched: 3. The CDR3 covers 16 residues. CDR3 sequence reads: CASSSTGLSGANVLTF. The CDR3 coding sequence is TGTGCCAGCAGCTCGACAGGGCTCTCTGGGGCCAACGTCCTGACTTTC.

The CDR3 DNA sequence: TGTGCCTGGAGTCCACCCACCGGGGAGCTGTTTTTT. Its translation is CAWSPPTGELFF. V is TRBV30 and J is TRBJ2-2; D not certain. The V and J ends lost 2 bases and 4 bases respectively, with 5 bases between them. Germline CDR1 is GTSNPN and CDR2 is SVGIG (reference sequence). CDR3 length equals 12 residues.

This clonotype turned up a few times. The J gene is TRBJ2-5, the V gene TRBV29-1; D remains unclear. Trimming took off 4 bases at V and 1 base at J, with 1 base between the two ends. Germline V gene sequence: CDR1 SQVTM, CDR2 ANQGSEA. The CDR3 loop spans 10 amino acids. The CDR3 region is CSVVQETQYF. The DNA for the CDR3 is TGCAGCGTTGTCCAAGAGACCCAGTACTTC.